This TCR beta chain was captured by sequencing in a study of cytomegalovirus exposure and HLA in healthy donors. General study findings and limits: In a later analysis, a missense DCLRE1C variant was linked to TCR beta V- and J-gene trimming. According to an earlier analysis, most TCR beta V segments yielded productive rearrangements about 87% or about 30% of the time. Available immune exposure information was restricted to CMV serostatus only.

Germline V gene lookup returns CDR1 MGHRA and CDR2 YSYEKL. This CDR3 has 14 residues. Deletions cut 2 bases from V and 5 bases from J, with 13 bases between. Concerning this clone: Its antigen is still unknown.

The PCR made use of 60 Vbeta and 13 Jbeta primers. TCRdb's table, derived via immunoSEQ multiplex PCR, lists solely in-frame clones and lacks some. This sample has approximately 150,000 clones, with around 72% found just once. Each donor was nominally healthy when sampled (though unrecorded immune exposures were likely). The chain combines TRBV4-1 with TRBJ2-7; D may be TRBD1 (6 bases). The sequence derives from a man in his forties in good health and CMV-seronegative. The sequencing input was PBMCs. For the CDR3, the DNA is TGCGCCAGCAGCCAACCCACAGGGATGAACGAGCAGTACTTC. Amino acid sequence: CASSQPTGMNEQYF.